Sequencing of this T cell receptor (beta chain) was carried out in a study of radiation and T cells in renal cell carcinoma. Trimming at V came to 4 bases and at J to 5 bases, leaving 15 bases not matched to a gene. The CDR3 sequence is 16 residues long. Per the germline V gene, CDR1 is SGHNT and CDR2 is YYREEE (reference sequence). TCRdb's copy holds only in-frame clones and misses some; the assay was immunoSEQ multiplex PCR. The table has about 130,000 clones, around nine tenths seen once. Time point: baseline pretreatment blood. Treatment defined: 15 Gy SBRT to primary tumor, nephrectomy 4 weeks later.

V gene TRBV5-4 combines with J gene TRBJ2-7, with 7 bases that match TRBD1. The sequences come from blood, collected from a patient whose treatment included radiotherapy and nephrectomy. This TCR derives from a woman between 45 and 60 years old with renal cell carcinoma. CDR3 protein: CASSRQGAGFLHEQYF. CDR3 sequence (DNA): TGTGCCAGCAGCCGACAGGGCGCCGGCTTTCTACACGAGCAGTACTTC.